Sequencing of this T cell receptor beta chain was carried out in a study of post-analysis software for immune sequencing data. Overall study findings and caveats: About 5 TRBV segments, including TRBV5-6, TRBV5-1 and TRBV20-1, were more frequent in patients than controls.

Unique molecular identifiers featured in each of the TCR beta cDNA libraries. TCRdb reprocessed the PCR reads via MiXCR and lists one record per CDR3 protein. The sample contains about 540,000 distinct CDR3 sequences, roughly 34% of which appear only once. For this clonotype: The antigen is undetermined.

This CDR3 region has 13 residues. Germline loops: CDR1 DFQATT, CDR2 SNEGSKA (reference sequence). V dropped 3 bases and J dropped 1 base, with 9 bases sitting between them. Sequences were obtained from blood. The genes are TRBV20-1 and TRBJ2-5, with D unresolved. This TCR came from a girl aged 2 to 17 with multiple sclerosis. CDR3 protein: CSASVVAQETQYF. CDR3 bases: TGCAGTGCTAGTGTGGTAGCCCAAGAGACCCAGTACTTC.